This entry describes one TCR beta chain. The Seattle site enrolled patients during active infection and followed them longitudinally. TCRdb's table, derived via immunoSEQ multiplex PCR, lists solely in-frame clones and lacks some. Of approximately 230,000 clones listed, 88% were seen once; the top ten hold under 8%. The source of the sample is a study of blood T cell repertoires in COVID-19. Study in general: COVID-19 samples, acute and convalescent, were from the United States, Italy and Spain. T cells, B-cell-depleted T cells, or PBMCs provided the cDNA or gDNA that served as material.

Germline CDR1 reads LNHDA; CDR2 reads SQIVND (reference sequence). The CDR3 contains 16 residues. Trimming at V came to 0 bases and at J to 3 bases, leaving 4 bases not matched to a gene. This clonotype was obtained from a woman in her thirties with COVID-19, enrolled during active disease. Sequencing was carried out using peripheral blood. This rearrangement joins TRBV19 to TRBJ2-1, with TRBD2 matching over 8 bases. The CDR3 sequence: CASSIEGSGVYNEQFF. In DNA form, the CDR3 reads TGTGCCAGTAGTATAGAGGGTAGCGGGGTCTACAATGAGCAGTTCTTC.